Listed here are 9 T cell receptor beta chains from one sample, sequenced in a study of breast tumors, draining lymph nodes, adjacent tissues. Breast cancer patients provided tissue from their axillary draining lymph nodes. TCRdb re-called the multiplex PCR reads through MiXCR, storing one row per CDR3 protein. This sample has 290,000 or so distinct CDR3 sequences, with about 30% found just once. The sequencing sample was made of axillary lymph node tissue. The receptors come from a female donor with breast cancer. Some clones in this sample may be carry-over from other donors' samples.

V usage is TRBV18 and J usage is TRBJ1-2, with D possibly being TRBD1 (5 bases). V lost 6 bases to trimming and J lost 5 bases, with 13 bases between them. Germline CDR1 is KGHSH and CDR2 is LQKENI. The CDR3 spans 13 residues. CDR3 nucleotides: TGTGCCAGCTCGCCGACAGCGGGGTATGGCTACACCTTC. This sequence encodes CASSPTAGYGYTF.

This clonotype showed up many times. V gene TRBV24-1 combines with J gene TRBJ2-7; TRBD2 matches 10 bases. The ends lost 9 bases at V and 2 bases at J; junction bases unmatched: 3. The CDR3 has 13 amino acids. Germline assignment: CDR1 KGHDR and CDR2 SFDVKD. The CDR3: CATGTSVTYEQYF. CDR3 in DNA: TGTGCCACCGGGACTAGCGTGACCTACGAGCAGTACTTC.

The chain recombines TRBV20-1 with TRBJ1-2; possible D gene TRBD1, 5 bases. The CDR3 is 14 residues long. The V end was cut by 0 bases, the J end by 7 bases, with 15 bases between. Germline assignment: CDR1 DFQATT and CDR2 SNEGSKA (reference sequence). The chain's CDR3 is CSARDEAGPSGYTF. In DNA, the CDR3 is TGCAGTGCTAGAGATGAGGCAGGGCCATCTGGCTACACCTTC.

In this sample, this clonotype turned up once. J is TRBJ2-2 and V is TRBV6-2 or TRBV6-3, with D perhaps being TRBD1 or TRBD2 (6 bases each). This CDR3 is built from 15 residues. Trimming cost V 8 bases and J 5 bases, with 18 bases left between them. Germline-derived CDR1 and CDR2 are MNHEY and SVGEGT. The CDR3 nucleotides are TGTGCCAGCGGCCCGACGGGGGCGCGAACCGGGGAGCTGTTTTTT. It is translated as CASGPTGARTGELFF.

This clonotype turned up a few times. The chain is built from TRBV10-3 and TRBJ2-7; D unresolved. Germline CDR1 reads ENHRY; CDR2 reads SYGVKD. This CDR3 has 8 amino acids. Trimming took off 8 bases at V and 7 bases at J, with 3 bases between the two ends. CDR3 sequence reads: CAIGEQYF. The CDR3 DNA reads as TGTGCCATCGGGGAGCAGTACTTC.

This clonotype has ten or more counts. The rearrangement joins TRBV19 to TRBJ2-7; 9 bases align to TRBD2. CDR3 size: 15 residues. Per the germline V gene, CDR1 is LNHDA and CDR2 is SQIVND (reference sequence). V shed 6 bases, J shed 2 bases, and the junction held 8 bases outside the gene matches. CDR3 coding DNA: TGTGCCAGTAGCCTACTAGCGGGCGAGACCTACGAGCAGTACTTC. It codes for CASSLLAGETYEQYF.

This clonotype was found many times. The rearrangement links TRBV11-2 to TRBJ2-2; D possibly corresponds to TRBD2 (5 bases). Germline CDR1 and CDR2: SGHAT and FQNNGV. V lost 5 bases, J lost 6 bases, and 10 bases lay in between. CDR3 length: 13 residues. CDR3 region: CASSPTRSGELFF. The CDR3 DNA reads TGTGCCAGCAGCCCAACTAGATCCGGGGAGCTGTTTTTT.

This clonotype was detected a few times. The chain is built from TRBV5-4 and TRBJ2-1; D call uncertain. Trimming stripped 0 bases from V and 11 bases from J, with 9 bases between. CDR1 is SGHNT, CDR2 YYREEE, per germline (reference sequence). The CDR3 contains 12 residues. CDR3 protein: CASSLVLAQQFF. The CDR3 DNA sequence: TGTGCCAGCAGCTTGGTTTTGGCACAGCAGTTCTTC.

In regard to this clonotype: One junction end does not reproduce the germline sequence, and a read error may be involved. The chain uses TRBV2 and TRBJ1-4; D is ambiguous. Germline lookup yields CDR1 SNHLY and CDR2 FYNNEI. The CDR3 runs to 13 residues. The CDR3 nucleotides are TGTGCCAGCAGCGATTTCCGTGGTGAAGAACTGTTTTTT. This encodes CASSDFRGEELFF.